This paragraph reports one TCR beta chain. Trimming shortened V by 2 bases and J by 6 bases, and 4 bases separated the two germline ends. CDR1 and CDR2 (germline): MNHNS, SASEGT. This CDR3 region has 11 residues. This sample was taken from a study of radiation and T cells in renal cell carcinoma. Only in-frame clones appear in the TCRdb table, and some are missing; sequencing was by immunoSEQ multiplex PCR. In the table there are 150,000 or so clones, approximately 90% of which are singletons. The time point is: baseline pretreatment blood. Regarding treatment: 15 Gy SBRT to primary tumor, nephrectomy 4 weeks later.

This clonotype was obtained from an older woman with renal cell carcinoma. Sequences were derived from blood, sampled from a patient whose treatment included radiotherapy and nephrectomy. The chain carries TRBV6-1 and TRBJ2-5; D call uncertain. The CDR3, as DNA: TGTGCCAGCAGTGAACCTAAGACCCAGTACTTC. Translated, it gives CASSEPKTQYF.